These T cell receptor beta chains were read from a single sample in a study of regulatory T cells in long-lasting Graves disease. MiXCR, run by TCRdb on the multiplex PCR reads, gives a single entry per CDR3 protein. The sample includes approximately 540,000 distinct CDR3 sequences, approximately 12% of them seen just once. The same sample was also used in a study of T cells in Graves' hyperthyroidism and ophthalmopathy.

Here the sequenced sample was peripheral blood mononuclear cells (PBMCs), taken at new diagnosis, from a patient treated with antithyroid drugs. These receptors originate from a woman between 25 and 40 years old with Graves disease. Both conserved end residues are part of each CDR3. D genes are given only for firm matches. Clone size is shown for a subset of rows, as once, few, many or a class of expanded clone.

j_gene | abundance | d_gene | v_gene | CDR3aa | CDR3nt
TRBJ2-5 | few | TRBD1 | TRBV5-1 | CASSTQGAQETQYF | TGCGCCAGCAGCACACAGGGGGCGCAGGAGACCCAGTACTTC
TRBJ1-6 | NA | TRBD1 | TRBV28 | CASSPQGSSYNSPLHF | TGTGCCAGCAGCCCACAGGGGAGCTCCTATAATTCACCCCTCCACTTT
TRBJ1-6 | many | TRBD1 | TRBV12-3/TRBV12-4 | CASSPQGASNSPLHF | TGTGCCAGCAGTCCCCAGGGGGCTAGTAATTCACCTCTCCACTTT
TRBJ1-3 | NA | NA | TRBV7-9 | CASRPGAEGNTIYF | TGTGCCAGCAGGCCGGGGGCCGAGGGAAACACCATATATTTT
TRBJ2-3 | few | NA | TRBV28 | CASSFWRAAITDTQYF | TGTGCCAGCAGTTTTTGGCGGGCCGCGATCACAGATACGCAGTATTTT
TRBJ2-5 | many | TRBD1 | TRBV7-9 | CASSPTGTGSYQETQYF | TGTGCCAGCAGCCCCACAGGGACAGGGAGTTACCAAGAGACCCAGTACTTC
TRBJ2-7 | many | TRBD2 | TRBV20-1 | CSARDRRTSGYEQYF | TGCAGTGCTAGAGATCGAAGAACTAGCGGATACGAGCAGTACTTC
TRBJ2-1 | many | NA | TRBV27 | CASSTRGHEQFF | TGTGCCAGCAGTACCAGAGGGCATGAGCAGTTCTTC
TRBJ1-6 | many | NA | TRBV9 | CASSVAPGNSPLHF | TGTGCCAGCAGCGTAGCCCCAGGGAATTCACCCCTCCACTTT
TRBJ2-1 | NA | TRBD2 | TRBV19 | CASSTRGGGNEQFF | TGTGCCAGTAGTACTCGGGGGGGGGGCAATGAGCAGTTCTTC
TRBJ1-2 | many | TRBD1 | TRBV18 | CASSPWTGDGYTF | TGTGCCAGCTCACCGTGGACAGGGGATGGCTACACCTTC
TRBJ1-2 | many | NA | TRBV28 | CASSQSDLRGERSNYGYTF | TGTGCCAGCAGCCAAAGCGACCTCAGGGGCGAGCGATCTAACTATGGCTACACCTTC
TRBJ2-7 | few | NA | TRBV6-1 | CASSRRGDFDEQYF | TGTGCCAGCAGTCGAAGGGGGGACTTCGACGAGCAGTACTTC
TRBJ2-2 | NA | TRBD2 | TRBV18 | CASSPRTSGLGELFF | TGTGCCAGCTCACCGCGGACTAGCGGGTTGGGGGAGCTGTTTTTT
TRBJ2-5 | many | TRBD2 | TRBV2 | CASSPSAGEQETQYF | TGTGCCAGCAGTCCTAGTGCGGGGGAACAAGAGACCCAGTACTTC
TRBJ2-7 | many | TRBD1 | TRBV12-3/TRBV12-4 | CASSSTGTGGFEQYF | TGTGCCAGCAGTTCGACCGGGACAGGGGGCTTCGAGCAGTACTTC
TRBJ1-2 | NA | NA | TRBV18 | CASSPTRGSFFYGYTF | TGTGCCAGCTCACCAACTAGGGGGTCCTTTTTCTATGGCTACACCTTC
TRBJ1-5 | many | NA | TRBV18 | CASSSSWTASNQPQHF | TGTGCCAGCTCATCTTCCTGGACAGCCAGCAATCAGCCCCAGCATTTT
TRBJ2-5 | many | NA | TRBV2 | CASIGRLYQETQYF | TGTGCCAGCATCGGCAGGCTGTACCAAGAGACCCAGTACTTC
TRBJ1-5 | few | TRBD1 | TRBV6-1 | CASRPTGQGNRPQHF | TGTGCCAGCAGACCGACGGGACAGGGGAATCGGCCCCAGCATTTT
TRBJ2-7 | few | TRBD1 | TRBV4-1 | CASSQEGTGVYEQYF | TGCGCCAGCAGCCAGGAGGGGACAGGCGTCTACGAGCAGTACTTC
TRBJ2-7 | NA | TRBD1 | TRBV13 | CASSSMPGQGMKEQYF | TGTGCCAGCAGCTCCATGCCGGGACAGGGAATGAAGGAGCAGTACTTC
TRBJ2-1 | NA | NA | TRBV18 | CASFPGVSYNEQFF | TGTGCCAGCTTTCCGGGAGTCTCCTACAATGAGCAGTTCTTC
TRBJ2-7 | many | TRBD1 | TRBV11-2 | CASSLAGQGYEQYF | TGTGCCAGCAGCTTAGCAGGACAGGGCTACGAGCAGTACTTC
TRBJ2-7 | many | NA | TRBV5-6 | CASSLGPEGSEQYF | TGTGCCAGCAGCTTGGGCCCGGAGGGGAGCGAGCAGTACTTC
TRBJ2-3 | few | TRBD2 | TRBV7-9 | CASSISNLAGKETDTQYF | TGTGCCAGCAGCATAAGCAACTTAGCGGGGAAGGAGACAGATACGCAGTATTTT
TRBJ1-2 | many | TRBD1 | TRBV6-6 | CASSYSAGGTDYGYTF | TGTGCCAGCAGTTACTCGGCAGGGGGAACAGACTATGGCTACACCTTC
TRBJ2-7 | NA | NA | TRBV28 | CASRLSTGLTHEQYF | TGTGCCAGCAGGTTATCGACAGGTCTTACCCACGAGCAGTACTTC